These 28 T cell receptor beta chains originate from one sample sequenced in a study of blood T cell repertoires in COVID-19. Some clones are missing from TCRdb's copy, which holds only in-frame ones; the method was immunoSEQ multiplex PCR. The sample has 300,000 to 450,000 clones, around nine tenths seen once. Sequences were obtained from PBMCs or T cells enriched from blood (not recorded which). Every receptor here comes from a woman in her twenties or thirties who had been exposed to COVID-19.

This clone occurred once. The chain couples TRBV29-1 to TRBJ2-7; 9 nucleotides line up with TRBD2. The CDR3 contains 14 residues. The germline V gene has CDR1 SQVTM and CDR2 ANQGSEA. V lost 7 bases to trimming and J lost 1 base; unmatched junction nucleotides: 8. CDR3 residues: CSAQLAGWSYEQYF. The CDR3 nucleotides read TGCAGCGCCCAGCTAGCGGGATGGTCCTACGAGCAGTACTTC.

The V call is TRBV28, the J call TRBJ1-1, with a tentative D call TRBD1 (5 bases). Germline CDR1 is MDHEN and CDR2 is SYDVKM. The ends were cut back, 10 bases at V and 1 base at J, with 16 bases in the middle. The CDR3 spans 14 residues. CDR3 sequence reads: CATLGPGRNTEAFF. The DNA for the CDR3 is TGTGCCACCCTGGGGCCTGGTCGGAACACTGAAGCTTTCTTT.

The J gene is TRBJ2-5, the V gene TRBV28, with TRBD1 as a possible D gene (6 bases). Germline CDR1 is MDHEN and CDR2 is SYDVKM. The CDR3 totals 14 residues. V shed 4 bases and J shed 3 bases, with 12 bases lying between them. The CDR3 DNA reads as TGTGCCAGCAGTTCGATTGGACAGAAAGAGACCCAGTACTTC. Translation gives CASSSIGQKETQYF.

The V and J genes are TRBV28 and TRBJ1-4; 7 bases match TRBD1. V lost 3 bases and J lost 8; bases outside the gene matches: 9. The CDR3 totals 15 residues. The germline CDR1 and CDR2 sequences are MDHEN and SYDVKM. This CDR3 is CASSFIGTVGEKLFF. CDR3 DNA sequence: TGTGCCAGCAGTTTTATTGGGACAGTGGGAGAAAAACTGTTTTTT.

The chain links TRBV5-1 to TRBJ1-6; D possibly corresponds to TRBD1 (5 bases). Between the trimmed V and J ends, which lost 4 bases and 6 bases, there was a span of 11 bases. This CDR3 comprises 14 residues. Germline assignment: CDR1 SGHRS and CDR2 YFSETQ. The CDR3 protein is CASSLDTTNSPLHF. In DNA, the CDR3 is TGCGCCAGCAGCCTGGACACAACTAATTCACCCCTCCACTTT.

J is TRBJ1-2 and V is TRBV18; D not resolved. V gave up 2 bases and J gave up 3 bases, with 10 bases separating them. In germline, CDR1 is KGHSH, CDR2 LQKENI. The CDR3 totals 14 residues. This CDR3 reads CASSPEAAYYGYTF. CDR3 coding DNA: TGTGCCAGCTCACCAGAGGCAGCTTACTATGGCTACACCTTC.

The chain links TRBV18 to TRBJ1-1; unclear D gene. Germline V gene lookup returns CDR1 KGHSH and CDR2 LQKENI. Trimming removed 3 bases from V and 4 bases from J, with 12 bases in between. This CDR3 region has 14 residues. The CDR3 here is CASSPGSGTTEAFF. CDR3 DNA: TGTGCCAGCTCACCGGGGTCGGGAACCACTGAAGCTTTCTTT.

This chain uses TRBV7-9 with TRBJ2-6; 12 nucleotides match TRBD1. Looked up from germline, CDR1 is SEHNR and CDR2 is FQNEAQ (reference sequence). Trimming cost V 6 bases and J 3 bases; bases outside gene matches: 12. This CDR3 has 19 residues. The CDR3 DNA sequence: TGTGCCAGCAGACTCTCCTCGGGACAGGGGGCGCTTGGGGCCAACGTCCTGACTTTC. This translates into CASRLSSGQGALGANVLTF.

The J gene is TRBJ2-5, the V gene TRBV9; 10 nucleotides align to TRBD1. The germline V gene has CDR1 SGDLS and CDR2 YYNGEE. The junction had 12 bases not matched to a gene; V was cut back by 3 bases and J by 1 base. The CDR3 sequence is 18 residues long. CDR3: CASSEGGQGRFSQETQYF. The CDR3 DNA reads TGTGCCAGCAGCGAGGGGGGACAGGGGCGATTTTCCCAAGAGACCCAGTACTTC.

CDR3 sequence: CASSPGPPQVMNTEAFF. The CDR3 nucleotides are TGCGCCAGCAGTCCCGGTCCCCCACAGGTCATGAACACTGAAGCTTTCTTT. The chain joins TRBV5-1 to TRBJ1-1, with D possibly matching TRBD1 (5 bases). The CDR3 is 17 residues long. Trimming removed 5 bases from V and 0 bases from J, with 20 bases in between. The germline CDR1 and CDR2 sequences are SGHRS and YFSETQ.

The rearrangement uses TRBV30 and TRBJ2-7; perhaps TRBD1 as D (6 bases). The germline V gene has CDR1 GTSNPN and CDR2 SVGIG (reference sequence). Trimming removed 2 bases at V and 5 bases at J, with 13 bases between. The CDR3 extends over 13 amino acids. The CDR3 sequence: CAWSTGFQDEQYF. As DNA, the CDR3 is TGTGCCTGGAGTACAGGGTTTCAGGACGAGCAGTACTTC.

The chain is built from TRBV24-1 and TRBJ2-5, with D perhaps TRBD1 (5 bases). The CDR3 loop spans 13 amino acids. With 1 base removed from V and 4 bases from J, the gap between germline ends came to 6 bases. Germline V lookup: CDR1 KGHDR, CDR2 SFDVKD. The chain's CDR3 is CATSDLQVETQYF. CDR3 sequence (DNA): TGTGCCACCAGTGATTTACAGGTAGAGACCCAGTACTTC.

The J gene is TRBJ1-4, the V gene TRBV12-5; no clear D gene. This CDR3 is 15 amino acids long. The V end was cut by 0 bases, the J end by 8 bases, with 13 bases between. CDR1 LGHNT and CDR2 FRNRAP come from the germline V gene. The CDR3 sequence: CASGLVQLGREKLFF. Here the CDR3 DNA reads TGTGCTAGTGGTTTGGTACAGTTAGGTCGGGAAAAACTGTTTTTT.

The rearrangement joins TRBV28 to TRBJ1-1, with D tentatively TRBD1 (5 bases). In germline, CDR1 is MDHEN, CDR2 SYDVKM. CDR3 size: 15 residues. Trimming shortened V by 3 bases and J by 1 base, and 12 bases separated the two germline ends. CDR3 sequence reads: CASSLPDRPNTEAFF. CDR3 in DNA: TGTGCCAGCAGTTTGCCAGACAGACCGAACACTGAAGCTTTCTTT.

The chain has TRBV7-9 and TRBJ2-3, with D hard to call. V was trimmed by 1 base and J by 3 bases, leaving 8 bases between them. Per the germline V gene, CDR1 is SEHNR and CDR2 is FQNEAQ (reference sequence). CDR3 length: 14 residues. CDR3 region: CASSLGIGTDTQYF. The CDR3 DNA sequence: TGTGCCAGCAGCTTAGGAATCGGTACAGATACGCAGTATTTT.

V gene TRBV5-6 combines with J gene TRBJ2-1; unclear D gene. The V and J ends lost 3 bases and 7 bases respectively, with 5 bases between them. This CDR3 has 11 residues. Germline loops: CDR1 SGHDT, CDR2 YYEEEE. As DNA, the CDR3 is TGTGCCAGCAGCTGGAGTAATGAGCAGTTCTTC. Its protein is CASSWSNEQFF.

The CDR3 reads CASSVGAPQAAKGEKLFF. The CDR3 DNA follows: TGTGCCAGCAGCGTAGGGGCCCCACAGGCGGCGAAGGGTGAAAAACTGTTTTTT. The chain couples TRBV9 to TRBJ1-4; a weak D match, TRBD1 (5 bases). CDR1 is SGDLS and CDR2 is YYNGEE in the germline V gene. The CDR3 spans 18 residues. V lost 0 bases, J lost 7 bases, and 22 bases lay in between.

The V and J genes are TRBV7-9 and TRBJ2-1, with 9 bases aligning to TRBD1. This CDR3 is built from 17 residues. The germline V gene has CDR1 SEHNR and CDR2 FQNEAQ (reference sequence). V was clipped by 5 bases and J by 4 bases; unmatched bases: 12. Here the CDR3 reads CASSPGLRQGVYNEQFF. In nucleotides, the CDR3 is TGTGCCAGCAGCCCCGGCCTGAGACAGGGGGTTTACAATGAGCAGTTCTTC.

The chain has TRBV11-3 and TRBJ2-7, with TRBD1 identical over 7 bases. The CDR3 runs to 15 residues. J lost 5 bases, V lost 5 bases, and 12 bases had no gene match. Germline V gene lookup returns CDR1 SGHNT and CDR2 YENEEA. The CDR3 nucleotides read TGTGCCAGCAGCGATGGGGATACAGGGGCCAACGAGCAGTACTTC. Its protein product is CASSDGDTGANEQYF.

The V and J genes are TRBV3-1 (or the pseudogene TRBV3-2) and TRBJ2-5, with 7 bases aligning to TRBD2. Trimming at V came to 2 bases and at J to 3 bases, leaving 9 bases not matched to a gene. CDR3 length: 16 amino acids. Germline V CDR1 and CDR2: LGHDT, YNNKEL (reference sequence). CDR3 sequence: CASSQMGGSGEETQYF. The CDR3, as DNA: TGTGCCAGCAGCCAAATGGGAGGGAGCGGGGAAGAGACCCAGTACTTC.

This chain uses TRBV30 with TRBJ2-2; D perhaps matches TRBD2 (5 bases). The CDR3 consists of 15 residues. Trimming left V 1 base short and J 4 bases short, with 13 bases between. Germline V lookup: CDR1 GTSNPN, CDR2 SVGIG (reference sequence). CDR3 sequence reads: CAWSGEAAGTGELFF. CDR3 DNA: TGTGCCTGGAGTGGTGAAGCGGCCGGCACCGGGGAGCTGTTTTTT.

The chain is built from TRBV7-9 and TRBJ2-3, with 9 bases aligning to TRBD2. With V trimmed by 2 bases and J by 3 bases, 9 bases remained unmatched. CDR3 length equals 17 residues. Germline CDR1 reads SEHNR; CDR2 reads FQNEAQ (reference sequence). CDR3 sequence: CASSLISLAGVTDTQYF. CDR3 nucleotides: TGTGCCAGCAGCTTAATTAGCTTAGCGGGAGTGACAGATACGCAGTATTTT.

The chain joins TRBV20-1 to TRBJ2-7; no definite D call. Germline V gene data show CDR1 as DFQATT and CDR2 as SNEGSKA (reference sequence). Trimming cost V 3 bases and J 2 bases, with 14 bases left between them. The CDR3 runs to 14 residues. The CDR3 here is CSASSIPGAYEQYF. CDR3 coding DNA: TGCAGTGCTAGTTCAATACCCGGAGCCTACGAGCAGTACTTC.

J is TRBJ2-2 and V is TRBV5-1; 9 nucleotides agree with TRBD2. The V segment lost 2 bases and the J segment 1 base; nucleotides outside the gene matches: 9. This CDR3 comprises 18 residues. CDR1 is SGHRS, CDR2 YFSETQ, per germline. CDR3: CASSLPPGGRGNTGELFF. The CDR3 DNA follows: TGCGCCAGCAGCTTACCCCCGGGCGGGAGGGGGAACACCGGGGAGCTGTTTTTT.

The chain carries TRBV15 and TRBJ1-6; D not resolved. Germline lookup yields CDR1 LNHNV and CDR2 YYDKDF (reference sequence). The V end lost 0 bases, the J end lost 6 bases, and 9 bases lay between the germline ends. The CDR3 is made up of 15 amino acids. Here the CDR3 DNA reads TGTGCCACCAGCAGAGATCTACAGAGTAATTCACCCCTCCACTTT. This gives the protein CATSRDLQSNSPLHF.

The gene calls are TRBV7-6 and TRBJ1-5; TRBD1 matches at 7 bases. Germline V gene data show CDR1 as SGHVS and CDR2 as FNYEAQ. The CDR3 has 16 residues. V trimming: 1 base; J trimming: 2 bases; junction bases outside the gene matches: 5. Written as DNA, the CDR3 is TGTGCCAGCAGCTTAGGGGGGGACAGACGCAATCAGCCCCAGCATTTT. This encodes CASSLGGDRRNQPQHF.

V usage is TRBV5-4 and J usage is TRBJ2-1; TRBD1 matches at 9 bases. The germline CDR1 and CDR2 sequences are SGHNT and YYREEE (reference sequence). The V segment lost 2 bases and the J segment 8 bases; nucleotides outside the gene matches: 5. CDR3 length equals 14 residues. In DNA form, the CDR3 reads TGTGCCAGCAGCTTACCGGGACAGGGCGATGAGCAGTTCTTC. This gives the protein CASSLPGQGDEQFF.

The chain has TRBV19 and TRBJ2-1; 9 nucleotides align to TRBD2. The CDR3 is 15 residues long. Germline CDR1 and CDR2: LNHDA and SQIVND (reference sequence). V lost 5 bases to trimming and J lost 6 bases; unmatched junction nucleotides: 8. The CDR3 DNA reads TGTGCCAGTAGTTTAACTAGCGGGCTAGGCAATGAGCAGTTCTTC. Its translation is CASSLTSGLGNEQFF.